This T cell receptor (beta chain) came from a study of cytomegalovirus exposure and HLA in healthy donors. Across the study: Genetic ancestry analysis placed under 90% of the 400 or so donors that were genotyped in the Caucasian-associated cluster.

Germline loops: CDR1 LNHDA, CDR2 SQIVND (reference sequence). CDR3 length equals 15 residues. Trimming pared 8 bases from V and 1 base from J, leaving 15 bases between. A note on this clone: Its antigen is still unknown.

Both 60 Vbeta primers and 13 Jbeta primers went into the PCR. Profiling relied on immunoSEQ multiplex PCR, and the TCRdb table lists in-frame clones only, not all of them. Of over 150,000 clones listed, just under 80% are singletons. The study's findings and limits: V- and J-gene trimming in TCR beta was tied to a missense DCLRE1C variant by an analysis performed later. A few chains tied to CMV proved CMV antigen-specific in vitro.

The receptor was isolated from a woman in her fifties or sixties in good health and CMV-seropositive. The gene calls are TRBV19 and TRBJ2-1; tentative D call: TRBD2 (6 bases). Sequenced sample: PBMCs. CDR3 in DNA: TGTGCCAGTTCTTGGAGGGATTATTCCTACAATGAGCAGTTCTTC. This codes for CASSWRDYSYNEQFF.